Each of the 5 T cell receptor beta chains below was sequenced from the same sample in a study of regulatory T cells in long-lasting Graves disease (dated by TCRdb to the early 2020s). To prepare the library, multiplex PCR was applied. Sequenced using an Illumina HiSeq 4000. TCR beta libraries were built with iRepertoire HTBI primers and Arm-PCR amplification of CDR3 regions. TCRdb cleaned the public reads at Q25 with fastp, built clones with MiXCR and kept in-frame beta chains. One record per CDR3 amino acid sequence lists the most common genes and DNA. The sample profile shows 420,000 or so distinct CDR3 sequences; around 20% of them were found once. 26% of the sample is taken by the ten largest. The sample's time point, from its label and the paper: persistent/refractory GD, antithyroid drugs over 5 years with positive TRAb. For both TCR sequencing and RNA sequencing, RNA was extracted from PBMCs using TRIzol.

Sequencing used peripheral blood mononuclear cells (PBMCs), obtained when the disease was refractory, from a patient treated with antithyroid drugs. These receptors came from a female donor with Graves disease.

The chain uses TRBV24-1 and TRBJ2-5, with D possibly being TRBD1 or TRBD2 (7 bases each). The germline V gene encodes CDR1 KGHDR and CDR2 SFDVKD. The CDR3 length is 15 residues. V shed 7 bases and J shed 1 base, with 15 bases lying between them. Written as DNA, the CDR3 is TGTGCCACCAGCCAGGGGGGGGTTTCCCAAGAGACCCAGTACTTC. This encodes CATSQGGVSQETQYF.

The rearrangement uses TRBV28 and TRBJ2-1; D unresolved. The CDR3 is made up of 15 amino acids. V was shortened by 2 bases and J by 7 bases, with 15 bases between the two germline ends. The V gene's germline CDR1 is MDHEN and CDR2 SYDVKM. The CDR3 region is CASSLRAPTANEQFF. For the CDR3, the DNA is TGTGCCAGCAGTTTAAGAGCCCCCACAGCTAATGAGCAGTTCTTC.

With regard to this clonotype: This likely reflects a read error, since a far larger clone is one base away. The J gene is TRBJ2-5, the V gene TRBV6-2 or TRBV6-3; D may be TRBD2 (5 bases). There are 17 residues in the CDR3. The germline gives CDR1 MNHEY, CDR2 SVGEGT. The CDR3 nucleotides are TGTGCCAGCTCGACTCGGATCCAAGTCCCCTTGGGAGAGACCCGGTACTTC. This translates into CASSTRIQVPLGETRYF.

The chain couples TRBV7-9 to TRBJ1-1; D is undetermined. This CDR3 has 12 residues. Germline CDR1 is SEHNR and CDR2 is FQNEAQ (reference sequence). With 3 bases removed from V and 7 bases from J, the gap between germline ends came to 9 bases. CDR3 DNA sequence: TGTGCCAGCAGCTTCGGGAATAATGAAGCTTTCTTT. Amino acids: CASSFGNNEAFF.

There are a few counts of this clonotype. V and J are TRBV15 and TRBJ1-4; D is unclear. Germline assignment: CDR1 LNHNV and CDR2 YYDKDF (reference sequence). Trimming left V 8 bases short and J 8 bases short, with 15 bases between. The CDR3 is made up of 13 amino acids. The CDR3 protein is CATGGPVGEKLFF. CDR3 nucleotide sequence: TGTGCCACCGGAGGACCGGTAGGGGAAAAACTGTTTTTT.